These 25 T cell receptor beta chains came from one sample sequenced in a study of blood T cell repertoires in COVID-19. The protocol was immunoSEQ multiplex PCR, while the TCRdb copy is restricted to in-frame clones and leaves out a portion. The table lists under 90,000 clones, around 85% of them singletons, with roughly 5% in the top ten. Sequencing used peripheral blood. The receptors shown here come from a man aged 55 to 70 with acute or convalescent COVID-19.

This clone was counted a few times. This rearrangement joins TRBV7-3 to TRBJ2-2; no reliable D call. The V gene lost 5 bases and the J gene lost 0 bases, with 13 bases spanning the gap. Germline values: CDR1 SGHTA, CDR2 FQGTGA. The CDR3 covers 16 residues. The CDR3 reads CASSPLALANTGELFF. The DNA for the CDR3 is TGTGCCAGCAGCCCGTTGGCTCTCGCGAACACCGGGGAGCTGTTTTTT.

The rearrangement joins TRBV24-1 to TRBJ2-5; maybe TRBD2 (7 bases). Trimming took 4 bases from V and 5 from J, leaving 10 bases between them. In germline, CDR1 is KGHDR, CDR2 SFDVKD. The CDR3 is 13 residues long. CDR3 DNA sequence: TGTGCCACCAGTGAGGCGGGGGCGGAGACCCAGTACTTC. Encoded protein: CATSEAGAETQYF.

This clone was observed a single time. The V and J genes are TRBV5-1 and TRBJ2-1; TRBD2 aligns across 12 bases. The length of the CDR3 is 15 residues. Germline V gives CDR1 SGHRS, CDR2 YFSETQ. V dropped 1 base and J dropped 7; count of bases not matched to a gene: 3. In DNA, the CDR3 is TGCGCCAGCAGCTTGAAACTAGCGGGAGGAAATGAGCAGTTCTTC. Translating it yields CASSLKLAGGNEQFF.

The gene calls are TRBV6-2 or TRBV6-3 and TRBJ1-2; no firm D call. V was clipped by 4 bases and J by 3 bases, with 6 bases between them. Germline V lookup: CDR1 MNHEY, CDR2 SVGEGT. The CDR3 loop spans 12 amino acids. This chain's CDR3 is CASSLADYGYTF. The CDR3 DNA follows: TGTGCCAGCAGTTTGGCAGACTATGGCTACACCTTC.

The V gene is TRBV5-1, the J gene TRBJ1-2; a weak D match, TRBD1 (5 bases). V was pared by 4 bases and J by 2 bases, with 12 bases between. The CDR3 length is 14 residues. Germline lookup yields CDR1 SGHRS and CDR2 YFSETQ. CDR3 protein: CASSPAAGNYGYTF. In DNA, the CDR3 is TGCGCCAGCAGCCCCGCGGCAGGGAACTATGGCTACACCTTC.

The gene calls are TRBV3-1 (or the pseudogene TRBV3-2) and TRBJ1-2; TRBD1 matches 7 bases. Germline values: CDR1 LGHDT, CDR2 YNNKEL (reference sequence). After removal of 4 bases from V and 7 bases from J, the junction contained 12 bases not matched to a gene. This CDR3 is 15 amino acids long. The CDR3 region has the DNA TGTGCCAGCAGCCTATCCGGGACAGTTCGGAGTGGCTACACCTTC. Its protein is CASSLSGTVRSGYTF.

The chain uses TRBV25-1 and TRBJ1-1; 7 bases are a match to TRBD1. The CDR3 consists of 14 residues. Per the germline V gene, CDR1 is MGHDK and CDR2 is SYGVNS. The ends lost 1 base at V and 1 base at J; junction bases unmatched: 0. This chain's CDR3 is CASSESGGNTEAFF. CDR3 nucleotide sequence: TGTGCCAGCAGTGAATCAGGGGGGAACACTGAAGCTTTCTTT.

J is TRBJ1-1 and V is TRBV18; 9 bases map to TRBD1. The CDR3 is 15 amino acids. With 1 base clipped from V and 7 bases from J, the junction kept 7 bases outside the gene matches. Germline V CDR1 and CDR2: KGHSH, LQKENI. The CDR3 region has the DNA TGTGCCAGCTCACCACGAACGGGACAGGGTTTTGAAGCTTTCTTT. This gives the protein CASSPRTGQGFEAFF.

This chain uses TRBV5-1 with TRBJ1-2; unclear D gene. The V end lost 0 bases, the J end lost 2 bases, and 5 bases lay between the germline ends. Germline CDR1 reads SGHRS; CDR2 reads YFSETQ. The CDR3 contains 13 residues. In DNA form, the CDR3 reads TGCGCCAGCAGCTTGGCCAGAAACTATGGCTACACCTTC. Its translation: CASSLARNYGYTF.

This clone was seen only once. This chain joins TRBV9 and TRBJ1-6, with D possibly TRBD1 on 5 matching bases. V was clipped by 2 bases and J by 6 bases, with 15 bases between them. Germline V gives CDR1 SGDLS, CDR2 YYNGEE. CDR3 length equals 16 residues. CDR3 nucleotides: TGTGCCAGCAGCGTGGGTGGGGCAATGGGTAATTCACCCCTCCACTTT. Amino acid sequence: CASSVGGAMGNSPLHF.

The chain uses TRBV13 and TRBJ1-3, with D maybe TRBD1 (5 bases). CDR1 is PRHDT and CDR2 is FYEKMQ in the germline V gene (reference sequence). CDR3 length equals 14 residues. V was shortened by 1 base and J by 4 bases, with 8 bases between the two germline ends. CDR3 in DNA: TGTGCCAGCAGCTTAGAGGGGCTCGGAAACACCATATATTTT. Residues: CASSLEGLGNTIYF. Filled out from reference TRBV13 and TRBJ1-3, the complete variable domain reads AAGVIQSPRHLIKEKRETATLKCYPIPRHDTVYWYQQGPGQDPQFLISFYEKMQSDKGSIPDRFSAQQFSDYHSELNMSSLELGDSALYFCASSLEGLGNTIYFGEGSWLTVV.

V is TRBV15 and J is TRBJ2-7; TRBD1 aligns across 10 bases. After removal of 1 base from V and 4 bases from J, the junction contained 7 bases not matched to a gene. The CDR3 loop spans 16 amino acids. CDR1 is LNHNV, CDR2 YYDKDF, per germline (reference sequence). CDR3 in amino acids: CATSRGGTGVFYEQYF. The CDR3 region has the DNA TGTGCCACCAGCAGAGGCGGGACAGGGGTGTTTTACGAGCAGTACTTC.

The chain recombines TRBV5-5 with TRBJ1-1, with D perhaps matching TRBD1 (5 bases). Germline V gene sequence: CDR1 SGHKS, CDR2 YYEKEE (reference sequence). The CDR3 sequence is 15 residues long. V lost 2 bases, J lost 5 bases, and 16 bases lay in between. The CDR3 coding sequence is TGTGCCAGCAGCTTCAGGGAAAGTTTGGGAACTGAAGCTTTCTTT. Residues: CASSFRESLGTEAFF.

The chain uses TRBV3-1 (or the pseudogene TRBV3-2) and TRBJ2-3, with a weak D call TRBD1 (5 bases). Germline assignment: CDR1 LGHDT and CDR2 YNNKEL (reference sequence). Trimming removed 4 bases at V and 2 bases at J, with 10 bases between. CDR3 size: 14 residues. This CDR3 is CASSPPTVTDTQYF. CDR3 nucleotides: TGTGCCAGCAGCCCTCCGACAGTCACAGATACGCAGTATTTT.

The chain links TRBV19 to TRBJ2-3; 10 positions match TRBD2. The CDR3 covers 14 residues. The ends lost 8 bases at V and 5 bases at J; junction bases unmatched: 7. The germline V gene has CDR1 LNHDA and CDR2 SQIVND (reference sequence). The CDR3 here is CASRSGGAEDTQYF. In DNA form, the CDR3 reads TGTGCCAGTCGCAGCGGGGGGGCCGAAGATACGCAGTATTTT.

The V call is TRBV14, the J call TRBJ2-7; a possible D gene is TRBD1 (5 bases). The length of the CDR3 is 13 residues. Trimming shortened V by 4 bases and J by 0 bases, and 7 bases separated the two germline ends. Germline loops: CDR1 SGHDN, CDR2 FVKESK. For the CDR3, the DNA is TGTGCCAGCAGCCGGACAAGCTCCTACGAGCAGTACTTC. This sequence encodes CASSRTSSYEQYF. Looking up the rest from reference TRBV14 and TRBJ2-7 gives the full variable domain: EAGVTQFPSHSVIEKGQTVTLRCDPISGHDNLYWYRRVMGKEIKFLLHFVKESKQDESGMPNNRFLAERTGGTYSTLKVQPAELEDSGVYFCASSRTSSYEQYFGPGTRLTVT.

The chain is built from TRBV25-1 and TRBJ1-6, with D unresolved. The CDR3 covers 14 residues. V was clipped by 10 bases and J by 7 bases, with 17 bases between them. CDR1 is MGHDK and CDR2 is SYGVNS in the germline V gene. The CDR3 here is CATRGIQQNSPLHF. DNA of the CDR3: TGTGCCACCCGAGGGATCCAGCAAAATTCACCCCTCCACTTT.

The chain has TRBV18 and TRBJ1-5; D is undetermined. Germline CDR1 and CDR2: KGHSH and LQKENI. The CDR3 loop spans 16 amino acids. The V end was cut by 5 bases, the J end by 4 bases, with 18 bases between. The chain's CDR3 is CASSDSFGLKNQPQHF. The CDR3 nucleotides read TGTGCCAGCTCAGATAGTTTCGGGTTAAAGAATCAGCCCCAGCATTTT.

This clone was observed a handful of times. The chain recombines TRBV25-1 with TRBJ1-6; no clear D gene. The V gene's germline CDR1 is MGHDK and CDR2 SYGVNS. Between the trimmed V and J ends, which lost 3 bases and 1 base, there was a span of 7 bases. There are 15 residues in the CDR3. In nucleotides, the CDR3 is TGTGCCAGCAGTGACTCGGGGTCCTATAATTCACCCCTCCACTTT. It translates to CASSDSGSYNSPLHF.

The chain joins TRBV27 to TRBJ2-6; 9 bases match TRBD1. The CDR3 loop spans 18 amino acids. The J segment lost 1 base and the V segment lost 3 bases, leaving 7 bases of the junction unmatched. The germline CDR1 and CDR2 sequences are MNHEY and SMNVEV (reference sequence). CDR3 coding DNA: TGTGCCAGCAGTTTCAAGGGACAGGGTTTATCTGGGGCCAACGTCCTGACTTTC. Its translation is CASSFKGQGLSGANVLTF.

For the CDR3, the DNA is TGTGCCTGGAGGGGGACTAGCGGGGTGGTAGGTGAGCAGTTCTTC. Amino acid sequence: CAWRGTSGVVGEQFF. The rearrangement uses TRBV30 and TRBJ2-1; TRBD2 agrees at 13 bases. This CDR3 spans 15 amino acids. Trimming at V came to 3 bases and at J to 9 bases, leaving 8 bases not matched to a gene. The germline CDR1 and CDR2 sequences are GTSNPN and SVGIG (reference sequence).

The chain combines TRBV5-1 with TRBJ2-6; D possibly corresponds to TRBD1 (5 bases). CDR1 and CDR2 from the germline V gene are SGHRS and YFSETQ. This CDR3 spans 15 amino acids. V lost 3 bases to trimming and J lost 0 bases, with 7 bases between them. The CDR3 is CASSWGGSGANVLTF. The CDR3 DNA reads as TGCGCCAGCAGCTGGGGCGGCTCTGGGGCCAACGTCCTGACTTTC.

This chain joins TRBV11-2 and TRBJ1-1, with D maybe TRBD1 (6 bases). The CDR3 runs 15 residues. Trimming pared 5 bases from V and 4 bases from J, leaving 17 bases between. Germline V lookup: CDR1 SGHAT, CDR2 FQNNGV. CDR3 in amino acids: CASSAQQGGGTEAFF. The CDR3 coding sequence is TGTGCCAGCAGCGCCCAACAGGGAGGGGGCACTGAAGCTTTCTTT.

The chain combines TRBV4-1 with TRBJ1-3; D is unclear. Trimming removed 1 base from V and 0 bases from J, with 13 bases in between. Germline CDR1 and CDR2: MGHRA and YSYEKL. This CDR3 has 17 residues. The CDR3 nucleotides are TGCGCCAGCAGCCAAGGGAGGGTATTCGGCTCTGGAAACACCATATATTTT. As protein: CASSQGRVFGSGNTIYF.

The chain couples TRBV6-5 to TRBJ1-1, with D hard to call. The CDR3 sequence is 14 residues long. Germline V gene data show CDR1 as MNHEY and CDR2 as SVGAGI. With 7 bases removed from V and 5 bases from J, the gap between germline ends came to 17 bases. CDR3: CASNPGIRTTEAFF. The CDR3 coding sequence is TGTGCCAGCAATCCGGGAATCCGAACGACTGAAGCTTTCTTT.